This T cell receptor (beta chain) was sequenced for a study of blood T cell repertoires in COVID-19. Original processing notes: For nucleated cells, counts were estimated from reference gene primer amplification. The protocol was immunoSEQ multiplex PCR, while the TCRdb copy is restricted to in-frame clones and leaves out a portion. The V and J calls and the clone size are those of that table, but D and trimming were determined from the DNA. The table shows approximately 41,000 clones, with 65% to 85% occurring only once. CDR3 length equals 15 residues. CDR1 and CDR2 (germline): SNHLY, FYNNEI. Trimming removed 10 bases at V and 5 bases at J, with 21 bases between.

The chain couples TRBV2 to TRBJ2-1, with D possibly TRBD2 on 6 matching bases. This TCR was recovered from a man aged 35-49 years with active or convalescent COVID-19. The sequenced sample consisted of peripheral blood. CDR3 DNA sequence: TGTGCCACCTCTGGGACTCTTTTTTCCCACAATGAGCAGTTCTTC. This translates into CATSGTLFSHNEQFF. Combining the CDR3 with reference TRBV2 and TRBJ2-1 gives the whole variable domain EPEVTQTPSHQVTQMGQEVILRCVPISNHLYFYWYRQILGQKVEFLVSFYNNEISEKSEIFDDQFSVERPDGSNFTLKIRSTKLEDSAMYFCATSGTLFSHNEQFFGPGTRLTVL.